These T cell receptor beta chains were read from a single sample in a study of CD8 T cells in Susac syndrome. TCRdb reprocessed the immunoSEQ multiplex PCR reads via MiXCR and lists one record per CDR3 protein. The data hold just over 300,000 distinct CDR3 sequences, with roughly 94% observed a single time. The sequenced material came from CD4+ T cells from PBMCs. All receptors derive from a human donor with multiple sclerosis. Each CDR3 is given with its conserved first and last residue. A D gene is named only where the DNA matches it firmly. Clone sizes are given selectively: once, few, many, or a class where the clone is expanded.

d_call: -; v_call: TRBV6-2/TRBV6-3; clone_size: -; j_call: TRBJ2-5; cdr3_nt: TGTGCCAGCACCAACGGGCCTCTCCAGTACTTC; cdr3_aa: CASTNGPLQYF
d_call: -; v_call: TRBV20-1; clone_size: -; j_call: TRBJ2-1; cdr3_nt: TGCAGTGCTAGTGGTACTATCAATGAGCAGTTCTTC; cdr3_aa: CSASGTINEQFF
d_call: -; v_call: TRBV30; clone_size: -; j_call: TRBJ2-7; cdr3_nt: TGTGCCTGGAAAGTAGGGACCCGTACCTACGAGCAGTACTTC; cdr3_aa: CAWKVGTRTYEQYF
d_call: -; v_call: TRBV18; clone_size: -; j_call: TRBJ2-5; cdr3_nt: TGTGCCAGCTCACCGGGAACAGTCCAAGAGACCCAGTACTTC; cdr3_aa: CASSPGTVQETQYF
d_call: TRBD1; v_call: TRBV2; clone_size: -; j_call: TRBJ2-6; cdr3_nt: TGTGCCAGCAGTGATACCAGGGGGCGAGGGGCCAACGTCCTGACTTTC; cdr3_aa: CASSDTRGRGANVLTF
d_call: -; v_call: TRBV7-6; clone_size: -; j_call: TRBJ2-5; cdr3_nt: TGTGCCAGCAGACCAGACGTGCGGGAGACCCAGTACTTC; cdr3_aa: CASRPDVRETQYF
d_call: -; v_call: TRBV27; clone_size: -; j_call: TRBJ2-1; cdr3_nt: TGTGCCAGCAGTAGCAGAGGAGAGCAGTTCTTC; cdr3_aa: CASSSRGEQFF
d_call: -; v_call: TRBV18; clone_size: -; j_call: TRBJ1-1; cdr3_nt: TGTGCCAGCTCACCCGGGTGGACTGAAGCTTTCTTT; cdr3_aa: CASSPGWTEAFF
d_call: -; v_call: TRBV18; clone_size: -; j_call: TRBJ2-5; cdr3_nt: TGTGCCAGCTCAGCCTACCAAGAGACCCAGTACTTC; cdr3_aa: CASSAYQETQYF
d_call: TRBD1; v_call: TRBV27; clone_size: -; j_call: TRBJ1-6; cdr3_nt: TGTGCCAGCAGCCCTCGACCTGGACAGGTGAATTCACCCCTCCACTTT; cdr3_aa: CASSPRPGQVNSPLHF
d_call: TRBD2; v_call: TRBV5-5; clone_size: -; j_call: TRBJ2-3; cdr3_nt: TGTGCCAGCAGCTTGTCCAGCGGGAGACCGGATACGCAGTATTTT; cdr3_aa: CASSLSSGRPDTQYF
d_call: TRBD2; v_call: TRBV5-4; clone_size: -; j_call: TRBJ2-7; cdr3_nt: TGTGCCAGCAGCCAGGAGCTAGCGGGCTCCTACGAGCAGTACTTC; cdr3_aa: CASSQELAGSYEQYF
d_call: TRBD1; v_call: TRBV2; clone_size: -; j_call: TRBJ1-2; cdr3_nt: TGTGCCAGCACTTCGGAGGCAGGGGGACATGGCTACACCTTC; cdr3_aa: CASTSEAGGHGYTF
d_call: TRBD1; v_call: TRBV19; clone_size: -; j_call: TRBJ1-2; cdr3_nt: TGTGCCAGTAGTATCCCGAGACAGGGGGGCTATGGCTACACCTTC; cdr3_aa: CASSIPRQGGYGYTF
d_call: -; v_call: TRBV19; clone_size: once; j_call: TRBJ2-7; cdr3_nt: TGTGCCAGTAGCGACAGAGCCTACGAGCAGTACTTC; cdr3_aa: CASSDRAYEQYF
d_call: TRBD2; v_call: TRBV7-2; clone_size: -; j_call: TRBJ2-5; cdr3_nt: TGTGCCAGCAGAACCGGGACTAGCGGCCAAGAGACCCAGTACTTC; cdr3_aa: CASRTGTSGQETQYF
d_call: TRBD1; v_call: TRBV18; clone_size: -; j_call: TRBJ2-3; cdr3_nt: TGTGCCAGCTCACGAAATGGACAGGGGCCTTGGGATACGCAGTATTTT; cdr3_aa: CASSRNGQGPWDTQYF
d_call: -; v_call: TRBV29-1; clone_size: once; j_call: TRBJ2-1; cdr3_nt: TGCAGCGTTGGCTTTGCAGGGTACTACAATGAGCAGTTCTTC; cdr3_aa: CSVGFAGYYNEQFF
d_call: -; v_call: TRBV5-1; clone_size: -; j_call: TRBJ1-4; cdr3_nt: TGCGCCAGCAGCTTTTCCGGGACGAATGAAAAACTGTTTTTT; cdr3_aa: CASSFSGTNEKLFF
d_call: TRBD2; v_call: TRBV20-1; clone_size: -; j_call: TRBJ2-7; cdr3_nt: TGCAGTGCTAGATTGGCGGGAGGGCCGGGAGAGCAGTACTTC; cdr3_aa: CSARLAGGPGEQYF